Below, 3 T cell receptor beta chains from the same sample are listed, as sequenced in a study of shared clonotypes between healthy human individuals. Assay: immunoSEQ multiplex PCR; the TCRdb copy retains only in-frame clones and omits some. There are more than 400,000 clones in the sample; around 73% occur only once, and 12% lies in the top ten. Sequencing was done on a sample of PBMCs. Receptors were obtained from a woman in her 40s in good health. Some clones in this sample may be carry-over from other donors' samples.

CDR3 in DNA: TGCGCCAGCAGCCTACCCGGAGGCAGCATAGGGGGGGAGCTGTTTTTT. The encoded protein is CASSLPGGSIGGELFF. The V and J genes are TRBV4-1 and TRBJ2-2, with D possibly being TRBD2 (5 bases). CDR3 length: 16 amino acids. CDR1 is MGHRA, CDR2 YSYEKL, per germline. The V end lost 4 bases, the J end lost 8 bases, and 20 bases lay between the germline ends.

This chain connects TRBV19 to TRBJ1-2; TRBD1 is a possible D gene (5 bases). The V end lost 5 bases, the J end lost 6 bases, and 10 bases lay between the germline ends. The CDR3 is made up of 12 amino acids. Germline-derived CDR1 and CDR2 are LNHDA and SQIVND (reference sequence). Here the CDR3 reads CASSDRRHGYTF. The DNA for the CDR3 is TGTGCCAGTAGTGACAGACGACATGGCTACACCTTC.

A remark on this clone: Sequence at one end of the junction differs from germline and may be a read error. The chain combines TRBV11-2 with TRBJ1-3; a weak D match, TRBD1 (6 bases). Germline V gene data show CDR1 as SGHAT and CDR2 as FQNNGV. The CDR3 sequence is 15 residues long. The CDR3 reads CVSSLEWGPGNTIYF. The CDR3, as DNA: TGTGTCAGCAGCTTAGAGTGGGGGCCCGGAAACACCATATATTTT.